These 17 T cell receptor beta chains were sequenced from one sample in a study of cytotoxic CD8 clonotypes in ibrutinib-treated CLL. Some clones are missing from TCRdb's copy, which holds only in-frame ones; the method was immunoSEQ multiplex PCR. The top ten hold less than 4% of the sample, which has approximately 130,000 clones, around 84% seen once. The material sequenced was PBMCs, taken after 24 months of ibrutinib treatment. The receptor set was obtained from a human donor with chronic lymphocytic leukemia.

The rearrangement uses TRBV4-2 and TRBJ2-3; 7 bases match TRBD1. Germline V CDR1 and CDR2: LGHNA, YNFKEQ. CDR3 length: 15 residues. V lost 8 bases, J lost 4 bases, and 12 bases stayed unmatched. CDR3 coding DNA: TGTGCCAGCGCTAAGGGGACAGAGGTCGCAGATACGCAGTATTTT. Its protein product is CASAKGTEVADTQYF.

The V and J genes are TRBV28 and TRBJ2-7; 11 bases line up with TRBD1. The ends lost 6 bases at V and 3 bases at J; junction bases unmatched: 4. The CDR3 spans 14 residues. From germline, CDR1 is MDHEN and CDR2 SYDVKM. CDR3 loop: CASRSDRGLYEQYF. DNA of the CDR3: TGTGCCAGCAGGTCGGACAGGGGGCTCTACGAGCAGTACTTC.

This clone turned up a few times. This chain joins TRBV28 and TRBJ1-5, with TRBD1 identical over 9 bases. The CDR3 is 18 amino acids. In germline, CDR1 is MDHEN, CDR2 SYDVKM. The trim removed 4 bases at V and 2 bases at J, leaving 12 bases unmatched. Here the CDR3 reads CASSSNKPGQGRNQPQHF. The CDR3 DNA is TGTGCCAGCAGTTCCAACAAACCGGGACAGGGTCGCAATCAGCCCCAGCATTTT.

This chain links TRBV5-4 with TRBJ2-7; D is undetermined. The CDR3 contains 14 residues. V was pared by 1 base and J by 1 base, with 9 bases between. In germline, CDR1 is SGHNT, CDR2 YYREEE (reference sequence). CDR3 protein: CASSLSDGSYEQYF. For the CDR3, the DNA is TGTGCCAGCAGCTTGTCAGACGGTTCCTACGAGCAGTACTTC.

The chain joins TRBV30 to TRBJ2-7; a possible D gene is TRBD2 (5 bases). Germline V gene lookup returns CDR1 GTSNPN and CDR2 SVGIG (reference sequence). V shed 3 bases and J shed 0 bases, with 6 bases lying between them. The CDR3 covers 12 residues. CDR3 sequence reads: CAWRGGSYEQYF. For the CDR3, the DNA is TGTGCCTGGAGAGGAGGCTCCTACGAGCAGTACTTC.

The chain carries TRBV5-1 and TRBJ2-7; 8 nucleotides align to TRBD1. Per the germline V gene, CDR1 is SGHRS and CDR2 is YFSETQ. The length of the CDR3 is 12 residues. Germline trimming cut 5 bases from V and 5 bases from J; bases unmatched to any gene: 3. The CDR3 DNA reads TGCGCCAGCAGAATGACAGGGGACGAGCAGTACTTC. Protein sequence: CASRMTGDEQYF. The full variable domain, rest sourced from reference TRBV5-1 and TRBJ2-7, is KAGVTQTPRYLIKTRGQQVTLSCSPISGHRSVSWYQQTPGQGLQFLFEYFSETQRNKGNFPGRFSGRQFSNSRSEMNVSTLELGDSALYLCASRMTGDEQYFGPGTRLTVT.

The V gene is TRBV7-2, the J gene TRBJ2-4; D gene ambiguous. V was shortened by 3 bases and J by 8 bases, with 14 bases between the two germline ends. CDR1 is SGHTA and CDR2 is FQGNSA in the germline V gene. The CDR3 spans 14 residues. The CDR3 loop is CASSLEYWADIQYF. For the CDR3, the DNA is TGTGCCAGCAGCTTGGAGTACTGGGCCGACATTCAGTACTTC.

This clone was counted once. CDR3 nucleotide sequence: TGCGCCAGCAGTTTAGGGCAGCAGAACACTGAAGCTTTCTTT. Its protein product is CASSLGQQNTEAFF. V and J are TRBV5-1 and TRBJ1-1; no firm D call. The V gene's germline CDR1 is SGHRS and CDR2 YFSETQ. CDR3 size: 14 residues. V was cut by 5 bases and J by 1 base, with 12 bases left in between.

The chain is built from TRBV7-8 and TRBJ1-1; D gene uncertain. The CDR3 sequence is 15 residues long. Germline V lookup: CDR1 SGHVS, CDR2 FQNEAQ. Trimming shortened V by 1 base and J by 3 bases, and 12 bases separated the two germline ends. CDR3: CASSLENPGDTEAFF. The CDR3 DNA follows: TGTGCCAGCAGCTTAGAAAACCCCGGGGACACTGAAGCTTTCTTT.

V and J are TRBV6-1 and TRBJ1-1, with 7 bases identical to TRBD1. This CDR3 contains 18 residues. V lost 4 bases, J lost 1 base, and 15 bases stayed unmatched. Germline V CDR1 and CDR2: MNHNS, SASEGT. Written as DNA, the CDR3 is TGTGCCAGCAGTGCCCCAGGGGGAGGCGGAAGGGGGAACACTGAAGCTTTCTTT. Protein product: CASSAPGGGGRGNTEAFF.

J is TRBJ2-7 and V is TRBV21-1; no check of the table's D call, TRBD1, against the DNA was made. TRBV21-1 is an annotated pseudogene. The CDR3 loop spans 16 amino acids. The CDR3 sequence is CASSHHATGTNYEQYF. Written as DNA, the CDR3 is TGTGCCAGCAGCCACCATGCGACAGGGACAAACTACGAGCAGTACTTC.

The CDR3 DNA reads as TGTGCCAGCAGCTTAGACTTTGTAAACTATGGCTACACCTTC. Its translation is CASSLDFVNYGYTF. The chain links TRBV7-9 to TRBJ1-2; unclear D gene. CDR1 is SEHNR, CDR2 FQNEAQ, per germline (reference sequence). Trimming took 1 base from V and 2 from J, leaving 8 bases between them. CDR3 length equals 14 residues.

The genes are TRBV7-9 and TRBJ2-5; the match to TRBD2 covers 10 bases. The CDR3 is 15 amino acids. Trimming cost V 7 bases and J 1 base; bases outside gene matches: 6. CDR1 and CDR2 (germline): SEHNR, FQNEAQ (reference sequence). The CDR3 is CASNLLAGGQETQYF. CDR3 DNA: TGTGCCAGCAACCTATTAGCGGGGGGCCAAGAGACCCAGTACTTC.

This clone was seen a handful of times. V is TRBV5-1 and J is TRBJ2-2; D remains unclear. Germline assignment: CDR1 SGHRS and CDR2 YFSETQ. The CDR3 length is 13 residues. The ends were cut back, 1 base at V and 4 bases at J, with 5 bases in the middle. This CDR3 is CASSLYGTGELFF. The CDR3 bases are TGCGCCAGCAGCTTGTATGGCACCGGGGAGCTGTTTTTT.

The V gene is TRBV7-2, the J gene TRBJ1-4, with TRBD1 as a possible D gene (5 bases). From germline, CDR1 is SGHTA and CDR2 FQGNSA. The CDR3 spans 12 residues. Trimming removed 5 bases from V and 7 bases from J, with 8 bases in between. In DNA, the CDR3 is TGTGCCAGCAGCCGGCAGGGTGAAAAACTGTTTTTT. Amino acid sequence: CASSRQGEKLFF.

This clone was seen a single time. This rearrangement joins TRBV9 to TRBJ2-1; the match to TRBD2 covers 11 bases. The V gene end was trimmed by 4 bases and the J gene end by 10 bases; junction bases not matched to a gene: 4. This CDR3 contains 13 residues. CDR1 and CDR2 from the germline V gene are SGDLS and YYNGEE. The CDR3 DNA follows: TGTGCCAGCAGCCCGGCTAGCGGGGGGGAGCAGTTCTTC. Translation: CASSPASGGEQFF.

The chain carries TRBV13 and TRBJ2-3, with 8 nucleotides matching TRBD1. V lost 5 bases and J lost 1; bases outside the gene matches: 2. The germline V gene encodes CDR1 PRHDT and CDR2 FYEKMQ (reference sequence). The CDR3 length is 14 residues. DNA for the CDR3: TGTGCCAGCAGCCCGGGACAGGGCACAGATACGCAGTATTTT. Residues: CASSPGQGTDTQYF.